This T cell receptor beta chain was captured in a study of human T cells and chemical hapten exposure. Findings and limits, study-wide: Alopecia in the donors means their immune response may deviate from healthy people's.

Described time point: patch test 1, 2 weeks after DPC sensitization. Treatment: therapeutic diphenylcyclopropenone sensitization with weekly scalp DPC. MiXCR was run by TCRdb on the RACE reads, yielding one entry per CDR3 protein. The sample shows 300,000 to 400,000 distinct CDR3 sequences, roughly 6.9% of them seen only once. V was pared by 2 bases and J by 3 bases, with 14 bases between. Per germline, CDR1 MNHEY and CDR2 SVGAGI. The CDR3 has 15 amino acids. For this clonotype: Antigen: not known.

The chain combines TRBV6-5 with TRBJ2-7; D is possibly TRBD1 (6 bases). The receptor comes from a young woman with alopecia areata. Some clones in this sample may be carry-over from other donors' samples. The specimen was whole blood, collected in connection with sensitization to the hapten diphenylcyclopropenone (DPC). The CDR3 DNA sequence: TGTGCCAGCAGTTACCGGTTAGGACAGATCTACGAGCAGTACTTC. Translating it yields CASSYRLGQIYEQYF.